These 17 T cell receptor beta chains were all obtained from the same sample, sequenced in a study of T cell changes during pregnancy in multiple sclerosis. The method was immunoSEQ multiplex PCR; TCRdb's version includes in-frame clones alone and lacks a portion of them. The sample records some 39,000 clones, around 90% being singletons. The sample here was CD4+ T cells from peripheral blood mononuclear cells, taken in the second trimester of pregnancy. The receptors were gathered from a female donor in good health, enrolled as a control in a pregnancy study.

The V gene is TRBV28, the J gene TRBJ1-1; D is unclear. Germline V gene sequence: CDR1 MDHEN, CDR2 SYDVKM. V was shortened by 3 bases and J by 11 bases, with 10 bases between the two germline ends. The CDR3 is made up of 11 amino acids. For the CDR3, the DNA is TGTGCCAGCAGTTTCCTGGAGGTGGCTTTCTTT. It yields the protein CASSFLEVAFF. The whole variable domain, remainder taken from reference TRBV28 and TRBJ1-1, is DVKVTQSSRYLVKRTGEKVFLECVQDMDHENMFWYRQDPGLGLRLIYFSYDVKMKEKGDIPEGYSVSREKKERFSLILESASTNQTSMYLCASSFLEVAFFGQGTRLTVV.

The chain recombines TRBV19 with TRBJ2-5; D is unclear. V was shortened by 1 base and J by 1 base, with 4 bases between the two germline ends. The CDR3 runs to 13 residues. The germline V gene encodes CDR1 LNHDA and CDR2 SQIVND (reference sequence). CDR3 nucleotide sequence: TGTGCCAGTAGTATAGGGAGCCAAGAGACCCAGTACTTC. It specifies CASSIGSQETQYF. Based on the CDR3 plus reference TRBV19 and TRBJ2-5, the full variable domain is DGGITQSPKYLFRKEGQNVTLSCEQNLNHDAMYWYRQDPGQGLRLIYYSQIVNDFQKGDIAEGYSVSREKKESFPLTVTSAQKNPTAFYLCASSIGSQETQYFGPGTRLLVL.

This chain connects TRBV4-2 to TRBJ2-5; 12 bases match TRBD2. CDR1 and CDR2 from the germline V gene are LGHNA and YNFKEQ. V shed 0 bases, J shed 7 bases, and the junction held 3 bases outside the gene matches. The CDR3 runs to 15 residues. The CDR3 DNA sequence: TGTGCCAGCAGCCAAGAGGGACTAGCGGGTGGGACCCAGTACTTC. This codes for CASSQEGLAGGTQYF.

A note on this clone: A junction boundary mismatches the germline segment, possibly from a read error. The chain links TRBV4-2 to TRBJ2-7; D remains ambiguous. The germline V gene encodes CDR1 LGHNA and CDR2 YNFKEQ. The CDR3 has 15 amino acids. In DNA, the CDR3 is TGTGCCAGCAGCCAAGATTCCAGCGAACTCTACGAGCAGTGCTTC. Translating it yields CASSQDSSELYEQCF.

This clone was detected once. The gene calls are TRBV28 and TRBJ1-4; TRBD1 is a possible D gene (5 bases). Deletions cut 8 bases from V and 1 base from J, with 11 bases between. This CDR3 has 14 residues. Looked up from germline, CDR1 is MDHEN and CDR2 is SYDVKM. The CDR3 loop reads CASAGGVTNEKLFF. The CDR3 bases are TGTGCCAGCGCCGGGGGTGTAACTAATGAAAAACTGTTTTTT. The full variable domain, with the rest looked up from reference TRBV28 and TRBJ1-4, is DVKVTQSSRYLVKRTGEKVFLECVQDMDHENMFWYRQDPGLGLRLIYFSYDVKMKEKGDIPEGYSVSREKKERFSLILESASTNQTSMYLCASAGGVTNEKLFFGSGTQLSVL.

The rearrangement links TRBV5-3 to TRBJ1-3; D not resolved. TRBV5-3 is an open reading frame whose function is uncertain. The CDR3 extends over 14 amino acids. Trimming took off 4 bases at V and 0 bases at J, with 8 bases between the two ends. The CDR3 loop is CARSAEGSGNTIYF. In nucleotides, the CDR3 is TGTGCCAGAAGCGCCGAGGGCTCTGGAAACACCATATATTTT.

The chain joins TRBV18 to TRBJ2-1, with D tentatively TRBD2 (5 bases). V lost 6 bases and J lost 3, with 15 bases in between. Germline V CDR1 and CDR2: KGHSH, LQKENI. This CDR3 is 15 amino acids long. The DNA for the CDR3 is TGTGCCAGCTCCCCCCGGGGTGAGGGCTACAATGAGCAGTTCTTC. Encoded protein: CASSPRGEGYNEQFF.

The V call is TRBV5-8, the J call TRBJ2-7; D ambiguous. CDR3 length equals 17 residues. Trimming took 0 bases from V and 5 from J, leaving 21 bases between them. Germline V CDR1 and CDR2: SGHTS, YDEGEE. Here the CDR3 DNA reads TGTGCCAGCAGCTTGGACGGTTCGAGGAAGGAAGTCCACGAGCAGTACTTC. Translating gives CASSLDGSRKEVHEQYF.

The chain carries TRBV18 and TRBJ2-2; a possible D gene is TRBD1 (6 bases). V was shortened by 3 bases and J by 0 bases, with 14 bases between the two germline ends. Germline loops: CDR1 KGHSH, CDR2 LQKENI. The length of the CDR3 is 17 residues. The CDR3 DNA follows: TGTGCCAGCTCACCCCGGGACACACCGACGAACACCGGGGAGCTGTTTTTT. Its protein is CASSPRDTPTNTGELFF.

For the CDR3, the DNA is TGCGCCAGCAGCTTCGGGGACGAGCAGTACTTC. The encoded protein is CASSFGDEQYF. V is TRBV5-1 and J is TRBJ2-7; a possible D gene is TRBD2 (5 bases). This CDR3 spans 11 amino acids. Germline CDR1 reads SGHRS; CDR2 reads YFSETQ. Trimming removed 2 bases at V and 5 bases at J, with 5 bases between. Combining the CDR3 with reference TRBV5-1 and TRBJ2-7 gives the whole variable domain KAGVTQTPRYLIKTRGQQVTLSCSPISGHRSVSWYQQTPGQGLQFLFEYFSETQRNKGNFPGRFSGRQFSNSRSEMNVSTLELGDSALYLCASSFGDEQYFGPGTRLTVT.

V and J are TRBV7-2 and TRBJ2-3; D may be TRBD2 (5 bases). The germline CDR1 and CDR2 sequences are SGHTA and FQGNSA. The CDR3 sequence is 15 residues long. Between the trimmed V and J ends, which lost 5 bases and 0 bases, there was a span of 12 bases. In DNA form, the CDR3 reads TGTGCCAGCAGCCGAGGACTGGGAAGCACAGATACGCAGTATTTT. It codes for CASSRGLGSTDTQYF.

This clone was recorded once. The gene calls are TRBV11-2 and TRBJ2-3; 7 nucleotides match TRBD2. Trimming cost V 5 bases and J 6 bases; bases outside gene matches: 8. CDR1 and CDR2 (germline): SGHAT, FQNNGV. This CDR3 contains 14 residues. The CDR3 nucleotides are TGTGCCAGCAGCCCTCAGCGGGGAGGGGATACGCAGTATTTT. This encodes CASSPQRGGDTQYF.

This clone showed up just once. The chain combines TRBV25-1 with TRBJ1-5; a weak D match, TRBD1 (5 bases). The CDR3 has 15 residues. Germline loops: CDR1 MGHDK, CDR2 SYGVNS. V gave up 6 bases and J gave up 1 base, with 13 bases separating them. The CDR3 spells CASSPGHRSNQPQHF. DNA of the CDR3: TGTGCCAGCAGCCCAGGGCATCGGAGCAATCAGCCCCAGCATTTT.

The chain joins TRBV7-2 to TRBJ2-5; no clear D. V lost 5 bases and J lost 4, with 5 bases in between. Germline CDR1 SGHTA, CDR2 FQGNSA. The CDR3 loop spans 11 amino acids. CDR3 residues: CASSHGETQYF. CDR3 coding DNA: TGTGCCAGCAGCCACGGAGAGACCCAGTACTTC.

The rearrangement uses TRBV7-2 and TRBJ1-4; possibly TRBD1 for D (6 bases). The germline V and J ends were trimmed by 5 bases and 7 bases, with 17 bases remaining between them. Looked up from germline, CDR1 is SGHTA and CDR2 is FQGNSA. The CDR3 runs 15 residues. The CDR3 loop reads CASSPGGGPSEKLFF. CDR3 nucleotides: TGTGCCAGCAGCCCTGGGGGCGGACCGTCTGAAAAACTGTTTTTT. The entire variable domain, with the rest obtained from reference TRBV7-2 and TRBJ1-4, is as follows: GAGVSQSPSNKVTEKGKDVELRCDPISGHTALYWYRQSLGQGLEFLIYFQGNSAPDKSGLPSDRFSAERTGGSVSTLTIQRTQQEDSAVYLCASSPGGGPSEKLFFGSGTQLSVL.

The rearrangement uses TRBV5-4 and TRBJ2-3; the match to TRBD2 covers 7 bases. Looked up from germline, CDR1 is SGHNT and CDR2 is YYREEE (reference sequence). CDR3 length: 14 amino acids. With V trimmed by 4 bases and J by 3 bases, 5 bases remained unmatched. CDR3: CASSPGGTTDTQYF. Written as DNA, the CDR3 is TGTGCCAGCAGCCCGGGGGGTACGACAGATACGCAGTATTTT.

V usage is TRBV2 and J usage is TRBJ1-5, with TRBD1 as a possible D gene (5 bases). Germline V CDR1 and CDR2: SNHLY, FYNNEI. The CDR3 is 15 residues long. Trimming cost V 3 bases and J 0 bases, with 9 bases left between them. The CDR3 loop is CASSERQYSNQPQHF. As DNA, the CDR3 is TGTGCCAGCAGTGAGAGACAGTATAGCAATCAGCCCCAGCATTTT. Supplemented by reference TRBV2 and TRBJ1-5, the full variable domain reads EPEVTQTPSHQVTQMGQEVILRCVPISNHLYFYWYRQILGQKVEFLVSFYNNEISEKSEIFDDQFSVERPDGSNFTLKIRSTKLEDSAMYFCASSERQYSNQPQHFGDGTRLSIL.